Given below is one T cell receptor (beta chain) in context. The antigen remains unidentified. Germline assignment: CDR1 MGHRA and CDR2 YSYEKL. The CDR3 totals 15 residues. V lost 2 bases and J 6 bases, leaving 14 bases between the germline ends. The source of the sample is a study of cytomegalovirus exposure and HLA in healthy donors. Regarding the study as a whole: There were approximately 150 TCR beta chains listed as cytomegalovirus-associated.

The table came from immunoSEQ multiplex PCR; TCRdb's copy has only in-frame clones and leaves some out. The sample contains roughly 150,000 clones, roughly 80% of which appear only once. This chain joins TRBV4-1 and TRBJ2-1, with D possibly being TRBD1 (6 bases). This TCR derives from a man younger than 40 in good health and CMV-seropositive. Specimen: PBMCs. CDR3: CASSQPGGPRNEQFF. DNA for the CDR3: TGCGCCAGCAGCCAACCTGGGGGCCCGCGCAATGAGCAGTTCTTC.